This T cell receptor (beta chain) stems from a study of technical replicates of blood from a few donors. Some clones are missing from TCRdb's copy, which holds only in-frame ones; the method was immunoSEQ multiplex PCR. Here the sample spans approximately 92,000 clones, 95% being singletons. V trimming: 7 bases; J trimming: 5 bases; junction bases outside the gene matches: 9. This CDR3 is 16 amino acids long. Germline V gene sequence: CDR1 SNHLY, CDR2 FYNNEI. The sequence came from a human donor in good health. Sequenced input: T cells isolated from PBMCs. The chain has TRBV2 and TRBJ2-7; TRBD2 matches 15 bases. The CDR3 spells CASTPGLAGGINEQYF. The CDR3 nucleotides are TGTGCCAGCACTCCGGGACTAGCGGGGGGTATCAACGAGCAGTACTTC.